The present entry profiles one TCR beta chain with its context. Germline assignment: CDR1 ENHRY and CDR2 SYGVKD. The CDR3 contains 15 residues. The ends lost 2 bases at V and 7 bases at J; junction bases unmatched: 6. Repertoires were generated with immunoSEQ multiplex PCR, while TCRdb's copy carries only in-frame clones and drops some. The sample gives 25,000 to 35,000 clones, 92% of which show up once; around 4.9% is in the top ten. The data were taken from a study of T cell changes during pregnancy in multiple sclerosis. This sequence originates from a female donor in good health, enrolled as a control in a pregnancy study. The chain couples TRBV10-3 to TRBJ1-1; 11 nucleotides line up with TRBD1. The source was peripheral blood, collected in the first trimester of pregnancy. CDR3 residues: CAISEPGQGVDEAFF. Written as DNA, the CDR3 is TGTGCCATCAGTGAGCCGGGACAGGGGGTCGATGAAGCTTTCTTT.